The present entry profiles one TCR beta chain with its context. Its antigen is not known. The data were obtained in a study of ipilimumab plus nivolumab after autologous stem cell transplantation. General study findings and limits: Per the authors, repertoire, Treg and microbiota data justify further study.

Dosing: nivolumab 3 mg/kg IV, weeks 1, 4, 7, 10, then every two weeks to week 26. Germline CDR1 is MNHEY and CDR2 is SMNVEV (reference sequence). The CDR3 runs 16 residues. The trim removed 5 bases at V and 5 bases at J, leaving 10 bases unmatched. The repertoire was sequenced with immunoSEQ multiplex PCR; TCRdb's copy has only in-frame clones and lacks some. This table has approximately 84,000 clones, under 85% appearing once. This material consisted of PBMCs, taken in a trial of ipilimumab plus nivolumab as post-transplant consolidation. The TCR was taken from a male donor with diffuse large B-cell lymphoma. J is TRBJ2-2 and V is TRBV27; 8 bases align to TRBD1. The CDR3: CASSPQGQVGTGELFF. For the CDR3, the DNA is TGTGCCAGCAGTCCCCAGGGACAGGTGGGGACCGGGGAGCTGTTTTTT.